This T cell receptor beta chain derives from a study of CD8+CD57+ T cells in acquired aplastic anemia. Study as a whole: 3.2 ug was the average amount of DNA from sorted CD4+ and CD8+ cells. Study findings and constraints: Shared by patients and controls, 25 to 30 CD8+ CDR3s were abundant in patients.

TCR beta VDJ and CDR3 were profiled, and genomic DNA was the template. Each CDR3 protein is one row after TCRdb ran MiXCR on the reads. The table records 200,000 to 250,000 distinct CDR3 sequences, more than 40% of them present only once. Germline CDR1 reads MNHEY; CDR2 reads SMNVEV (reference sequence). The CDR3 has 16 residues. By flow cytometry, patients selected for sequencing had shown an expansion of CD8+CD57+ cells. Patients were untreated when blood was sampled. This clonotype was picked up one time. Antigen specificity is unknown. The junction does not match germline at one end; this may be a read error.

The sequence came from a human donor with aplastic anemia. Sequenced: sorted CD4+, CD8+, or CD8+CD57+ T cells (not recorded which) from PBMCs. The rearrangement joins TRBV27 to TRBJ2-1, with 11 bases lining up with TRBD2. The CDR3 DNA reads TGCGCCAGCAGCCCCTCCACTAGCGGGGGATACAATGAGCAGTTCTTC. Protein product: CASSPSTSGGYNEQFF.